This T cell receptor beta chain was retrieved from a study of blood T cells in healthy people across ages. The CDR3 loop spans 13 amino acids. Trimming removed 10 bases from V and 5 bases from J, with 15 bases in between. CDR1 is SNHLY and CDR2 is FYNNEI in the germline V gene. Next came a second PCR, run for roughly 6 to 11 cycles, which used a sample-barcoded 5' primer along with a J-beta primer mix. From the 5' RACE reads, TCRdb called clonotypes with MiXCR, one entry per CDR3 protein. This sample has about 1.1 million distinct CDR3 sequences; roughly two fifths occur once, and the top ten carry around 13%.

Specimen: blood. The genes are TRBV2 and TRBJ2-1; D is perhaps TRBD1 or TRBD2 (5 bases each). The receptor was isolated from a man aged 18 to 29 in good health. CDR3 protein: CAILRDLDNEQFF. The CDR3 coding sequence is TGTGCCATCCTCCGGGACCTAGACAATGAGCAGTTCTTC.